Listed below are T cell receptor beta chains from one sample, sequenced in a study of cytomegalovirus exposure and HLA in healthy donors. Measured with immunoSEQ multiplex PCR; TCRdb has only the in-frame clones, and not every one. The sample includes more than 80,000 clones, around 83% of them seen just once. Sequencing used PBMCs. These TCRs come from a female donor in good health and CMV-seropositive. Both conserved end residues are part of each CDR3. D genes are given only for firm matches. Clone size is given for some rows only: seen once, a few or many times, or a class if the clone is expanded.

j_call: TRBJ1-2
v_call: TRBV5-4
d_call: TRBD1
clone_size: few
cdr3_nt: TGTGCCAGCAGCCCGTGGGGGGACAGTTCCCTCTATGGCTACACCTTC
cdr3_aa: CASSPWGDSSLYGYTF

j_call: TRBJ1-2
v_call: TRBV7-2
d_call: TRBD1
clone_size: NA
cdr3_nt: TGTGCCAGCAGCCGCGAGGGGGCCAACTATGGCTACACCTTC
cdr3_aa: CASSREGANYGYTF

j_call: TRBJ2-5
v_call: TRBV5-3
d_call: TRBD1
clone_size: few
cdr3_nt: TGTGCCAGAAGCTTACTTGGGGCTGCATCCGACAGGGACCAAGAGACCCAGTACTTC
cdr3_aa: CARSLLGAASDRDQETQYF

j_call: TRBJ1-1
v_call: TRBV19
d_call: NA
clone_size: once
cdr3_nt: TGTGCCAGTAGATCCGCGGGGAACACTGAAGCTTTCTTT
cdr3_aa: CASRSAGNTEAFF

j_call: TRBJ1-1
v_call: TRBV6-5
d_call: TRBD1
clone_size: NA
cdr3_nt: TGTGCCAGCAGTCCATCTACAGGGGGCGCCGCTTTCTTT
cdr3_aa: CASSPSTGGAAFF

j_call: TRBJ1-1
v_call: TRBV29-1
d_call: TRBD1
clone_size: once
cdr3_nt: TGCAGCGTTGAGGGGACAGGGAAGGACACTGAAGCTTTCTTT
cdr3_aa: CSVEGTGKDTEAFF

j_call: TRBJ1-5
v_call: TRBV7-2
d_call: TRBD1
clone_size: once
cdr3_nt: TGTGCCAGCAGCCCCGACAGGGGCCGTAATCAGCCCCAGCATTTT
cdr3_aa: CASSPDRGRNQPQHF

j_call: TRBJ1-1
v_call: TRBV28
d_call: TRBD1
clone_size: NA
cdr3_nt: TGTGCCAGCAGTGCCCGACAGGGTTGTGAAGCTTTCTTT
cdr3_aa: CASSARQGCEAFF

j_call: TRBJ2-5
v_call: TRBV12-5
d_call: NA
clone_size: once
cdr3_nt: TGTGCTAGTGGTTTGGTATTCAGGGGCAAAGAGACCCAGTACTTC
cdr3_aa: CASGLVFRGKETQYF

j_call: TRBJ2-5
v_call: TRBV4-2
d_call: TRBD2
clone_size: NA
cdr3_nt: TGTGCCAGCAGCCACGCTCGACTAGCTGGCCAAGAGACCCAGTACTTC
cdr3_aa: CASSHARLAGQETQYF

j_call: TRBJ2-1
v_call: TRBV5-1
d_call: NA
clone_size: NA
cdr3_nt: TGCGCCAGCAGTTATAATAACAATGAGCAGTTCTTC
cdr3_aa: CASSYNNNEQFF

j_call: TRBJ1-6
v_call: TRBV5-6
d_call: TRBD1
clone_size: NA
cdr3_nt: TGTGCCAGCAGCTTTGGGACAGGGCCCTATGGTTCACCCCTCCACTTT
cdr3_aa: CASSFGTGPYGSPLHF

j_call: TRBJ2-7
v_call: TRBV27
d_call: NA
clone_size: NA
cdr3_nt: TGTGCCAGCAGTTTGATGGAGGCATCGAGCTCCTACGAGCAGTACTTC
cdr3_aa: CASSLMEASSSYEQYF

j_call: TRBJ1-1
v_call: TRBV13
d_call: TRBD1
clone_size: NA
cdr3_nt: TGTGCCAGCAGCTTGGGACAGGGGAAGGGCGAAGCTTTCTTT
cdr3_aa: CASSLGQGKGEAFF

j_call: TRBJ2-7
v_call: TRBV29-1
d_call: TRBD1
clone_size: NA
cdr3_nt: TGCAGCGCGGGACAGGGGTTGGGCGAGCAGTACTTC
cdr3_aa: CSAGQGLGEQYF

j_call: TRBJ2-7
v_call: TRBV7-8
d_call: TRBD1
clone_size: NA
cdr3_nt: TGTGCCAGCAGCTGGACAGGTGGGACCTACGAGCAGTACTTC
cdr3_aa: CASSWTGGTYEQYF

j_call: TRBJ2-7
v_call: TRBV19
d_call: NA
clone_size: NA
cdr3_nt: TGTGCCAGTAGTAGAGCCTTGACAGGATTCACCTACGAGCAGTACTTC
cdr3_aa: CASSRALTGFTYEQYF

j_call: TRBJ1-2
v_call: TRBV5-4
d_call: NA
clone_size: NA
cdr3_nt: TGTGCCAGCAGCTTCGACTCAGGGTCCTATGGCTACACCTTC
cdr3_aa: CASSFDSGSYGYTF

j_call: TRBJ2-7
v_call: TRBV2
d_call: NA
clone_size: NA
cdr3_nt: TGTGCCAGCATAAGTGAAACGGCCTACGAGCAGTACTTC
cdr3_aa: CASISETAYEQYF

j_call: TRBJ1-5
v_call: TRBV6-5
d_call: NA
clone_size: NA
cdr3_nt: TGTGCCAGCAGTTACTCGAGAGGGAGCAATCAGCCCCAGCATTTT
cdr3_aa: CASSYSRGSNQPQHF

j_call: TRBJ2-1
v_call: TRBV5-1
d_call: TRBD2
clone_size: NA
cdr3_nt: TGCGCCAGCAGCTTAACCGGGACTAGCACCCATGAGCAGTTCTTC
cdr3_aa: CASSLTGTSTHEQFF

j_call: TRBJ2-2
v_call: TRBV5-1
d_call: NA
clone_size: NA
cdr3_nt: TGCGCCAGCAGCAGCCTCGGTGCGAACACCGGGGAGCTGTTTTTT
cdr3_aa: CASSSLGANTGELFF

j_call: TRBJ2-3
v_call: TRBV10-2
d_call: NA
clone_size: NA
cdr3_nt: TGCGCCAGCAGTGAGTACTGGGCAGGGGGCACAGATACGCAGTATTTT
cdr3_aa: CASSEYWAGGTDTQYF

j_call: TRBJ1-3
v_call: TRBV7-9
d_call: NA
clone_size: NA
cdr3_nt: TGTGCCAGCAGCTTTGTGGAGATTTATGGAAACACCATATATTTT
cdr3_aa: CASSFVEIYGNTIYF